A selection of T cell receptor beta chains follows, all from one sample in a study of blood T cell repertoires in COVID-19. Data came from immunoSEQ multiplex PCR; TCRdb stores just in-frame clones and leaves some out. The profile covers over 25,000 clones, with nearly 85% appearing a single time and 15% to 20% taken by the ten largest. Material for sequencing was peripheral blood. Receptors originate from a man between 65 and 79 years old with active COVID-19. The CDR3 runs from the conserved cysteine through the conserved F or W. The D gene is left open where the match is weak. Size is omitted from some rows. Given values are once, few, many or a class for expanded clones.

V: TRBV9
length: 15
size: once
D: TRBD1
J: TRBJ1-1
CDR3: CASSVGGTVNTEAFF
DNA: TGTGCCAGCAGCGTAGGGGGGACAGTGAACACTGAAGCTTTCTTT

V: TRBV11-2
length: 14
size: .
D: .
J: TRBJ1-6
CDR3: CASSSNIGQSPLHF
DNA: TGTGCCAGCAGCTCCAACATCGGACAGTCACCCCTCCACTTT

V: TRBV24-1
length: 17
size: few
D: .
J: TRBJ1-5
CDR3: CATSDSLTGYSNQPQHF
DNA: TGTGCCACCAGTGATTCACTGACAGGCTATAGCAATCAGCCCCAGCATTTT

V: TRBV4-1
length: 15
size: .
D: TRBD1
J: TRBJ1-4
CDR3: CASSQVGTDNEKLFF
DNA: TGCGCCAGCAGCCAAGTCGGGACAGATAATGAAAAACTGTTTTTT

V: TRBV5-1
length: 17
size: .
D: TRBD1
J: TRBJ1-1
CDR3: CASSPQTGGGGNTEAFF
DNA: TGCGCCAGCAGCCCTCAAACAGGGGGCGGGGGGAACACTGAAGCTTTCTTT

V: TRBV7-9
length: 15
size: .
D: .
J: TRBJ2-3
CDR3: CASSSLGSPTDTQYF
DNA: TGTGCCAGCAGCTCTTTAGGTAGCCCCACAGATACGCAGTATTTT

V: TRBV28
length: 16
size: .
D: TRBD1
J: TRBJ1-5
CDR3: CASRRSGQGSNQPQHF
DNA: TGTGCCAGCAGGCGCTCGGGACAGGGTAGCAATCAGCCCCAGCATTTT

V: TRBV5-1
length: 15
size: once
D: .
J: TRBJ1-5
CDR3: CASSLSPGSNQPQHF
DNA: TGCGCCAGCAGCTTGTCGCCCGGTAGCAATCAGCCCCAGCATTTT

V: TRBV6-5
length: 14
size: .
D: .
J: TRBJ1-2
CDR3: CATGEGVGTYGYTF
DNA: TGTGCCACAGGAGAAGGGGTAGGCACCTATGGCTACACCTTC

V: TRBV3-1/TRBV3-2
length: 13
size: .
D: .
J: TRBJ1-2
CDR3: CASSQGGTLGYTF
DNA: TGTGCCAGCAGCCAAGGCGGGACGTTAGGCTACACCTTC

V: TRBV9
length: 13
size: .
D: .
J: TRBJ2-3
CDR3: CASSVTSTDTQYF
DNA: TGTGCCAGCAGCGTAACTAGCACAGATACGCAGTATTTT

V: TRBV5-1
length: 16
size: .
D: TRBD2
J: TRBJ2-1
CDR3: CASSLELAGGYNEQFF
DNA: TGCGCCAGCAGCTTGGAGCTAGCGGGGGGATACAATGAGCAGTTCTTC

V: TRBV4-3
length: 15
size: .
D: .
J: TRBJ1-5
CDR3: CASSQDRQTNQPQHF
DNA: TGCGCCAGCAGCCAAGATCGACAGACAAATCAGCCCCAGCATTTT

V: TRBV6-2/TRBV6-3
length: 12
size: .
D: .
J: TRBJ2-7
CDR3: CASSPERYEQYF
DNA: TGTGCCAGCAGCCCCGAGCGGTACGAGCAGTACTTC

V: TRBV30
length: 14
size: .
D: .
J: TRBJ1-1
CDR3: CAWKIGRANTEAFF
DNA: TGTGCCTGGAAAATCGGCAGGGCGAACACTGAAGCTTTCTTT

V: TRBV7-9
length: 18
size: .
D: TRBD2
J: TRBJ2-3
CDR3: CASSSGTSGGASTDTQYF
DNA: TGTGCCAGCAGCTCCGGGACTAGCGGGGGGGCTAGCACAGATACGCAGTATTTT

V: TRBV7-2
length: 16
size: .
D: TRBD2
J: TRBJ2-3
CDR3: CASSLAPLAVQDTQYF
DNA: TGTGCCAGCAGCTTAGCTCCACTAGCGGTTCAAGATACGCAGTATTTT

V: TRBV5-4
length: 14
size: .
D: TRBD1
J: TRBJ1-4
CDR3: CASSPGQGNEKLFF
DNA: TGTGCCAGCAGCCCGGGACAGGGGAATGAAAAACTGTTTTTT

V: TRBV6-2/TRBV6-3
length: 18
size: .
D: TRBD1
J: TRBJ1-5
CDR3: CASSYSGLKGDRGQPQHF
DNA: TGTGCCAGCAGTTACTCTGGGCTAAAGGGGGACAGGGGTCAGCCCCAGCATTTT

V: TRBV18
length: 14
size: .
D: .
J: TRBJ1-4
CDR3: CASSQTGSTEKLFF
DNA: TGTGCCAGCTCACAAACAGGTTCGACTGAAAAACTGTTTTTT

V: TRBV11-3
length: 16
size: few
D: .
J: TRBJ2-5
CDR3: CASSLEGGREGKTQYF
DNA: TGTGCCAGCAGCTTAGAAGGGGGACGAGAGGGGAAGACCCAGTACTTC

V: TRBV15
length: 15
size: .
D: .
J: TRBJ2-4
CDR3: CATSSEQGTKNIQYF
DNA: TGTGCCACCAGCAGCGAACAGGGAACCAAAAACATTCAGTACTTC

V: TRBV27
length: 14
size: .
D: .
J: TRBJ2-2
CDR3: CASSPRQNTGELFF
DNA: TGTGCCAGCAGCCCAAGACAGAACACCGGGGAGCTGTTTTTT

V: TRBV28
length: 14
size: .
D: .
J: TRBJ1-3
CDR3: CASSPQVSGNTIYF
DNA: TGTGCCAGCAGTCCCCAGGTATCTGGAAACACCATATATTTT

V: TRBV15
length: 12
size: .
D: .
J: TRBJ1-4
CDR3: CATSRPREKLFF
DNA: TGTGCCACCAGCAGACCCCGTGAAAAACTGTTTTTT

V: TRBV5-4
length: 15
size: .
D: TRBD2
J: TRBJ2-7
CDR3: CASSLTSGGSYEQYF
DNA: TGTGCCAGCAGCTTGACTAGCGGGGGTTCCTACGAGCAGTACTTC